This TCR beta chain was found in a study of spatial heterogeneity in lung cancer. Time point noted: sample taken at primary tumor resection. Without sorting, whole RNA was sequenced from tumor, nontumor lung or frozen PBMC. This clonotype has a handful of counts. The germline V gene has CDR1 DFQATT and CDR2 SNEGSKA (reference sequence). This CDR3 is built from 13 residues. The junction had 5 bases not matched to a gene; V was cut back by 2 bases and J by 5 bases. TCRdb fed the 5' RACE reads into MiXCR, producing one record per CDR3 protein. The sample includes 50,000 or so distinct CDR3 sequences, about 7.6% of them seen just once.

This clonotype originated in a female donor with early-stage non-small cell lung cancer. The chain links TRBV20-1 to TRBJ2-5; 7 bases align to TRBD2. The sequenced sample was PBMCs, obtained at surgery. The DNA of the CDR3 is TGCAGTGCTAGACAACTAGCGCAGGAGACCCAGTACTTC. It translates to CSARQLAQETQYF.